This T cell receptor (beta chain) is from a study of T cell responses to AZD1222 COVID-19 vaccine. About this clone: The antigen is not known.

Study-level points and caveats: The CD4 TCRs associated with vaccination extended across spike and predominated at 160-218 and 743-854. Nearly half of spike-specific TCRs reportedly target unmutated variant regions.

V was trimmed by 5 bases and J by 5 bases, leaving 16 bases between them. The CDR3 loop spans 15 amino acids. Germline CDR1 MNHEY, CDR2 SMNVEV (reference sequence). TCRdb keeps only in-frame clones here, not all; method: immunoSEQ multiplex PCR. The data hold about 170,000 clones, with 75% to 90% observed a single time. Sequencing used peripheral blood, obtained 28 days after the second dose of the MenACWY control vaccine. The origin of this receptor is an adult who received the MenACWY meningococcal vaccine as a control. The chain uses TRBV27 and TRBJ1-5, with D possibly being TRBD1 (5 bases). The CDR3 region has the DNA TGTGCCAGCAGTACGAACACCCAGGGTGATCAGCCCCAGCATTTT. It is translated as CASSTNTQGDQPQHF.